This T cell receptor beta chain is from a study of cytomegalovirus exposure and HLA in healthy donors. Points from the study as a whole: Researchers had no immune exposure information except CMV serostatus available.

This clone was counted only a few times. The target antigen is unknown. PCR employed 60 Vbeta and 13 Jbeta primers. The protocol was immunoSEQ multiplex PCR, while the TCRdb copy is restricted to in-frame clones and leaves out a portion. Of about 130,000 clones in the sample, about 79% were seen once. Germline CDR1 is SGHRS and CDR2 is YFSETQ. Trimming cost V 1 base and J 0 bases, with 15 bases left between them. The CDR3 extends over 17 amino acids. The sequence derives from a man aged 45 to 65 in good health and CMV-seronegative. Sequencing was performed on PBMCs. This sequence joins TRBV5-1 and TRBJ2-3, with D tentatively TRBD2 (5 bases). Here the CDR3 DNA reads TGCGCCAGCAGCTTGCAACCCAGCGGAACTAGCACAGATACGCAGTATTTT. This sequence encodes CASSLQPSGTSTDTQYF.